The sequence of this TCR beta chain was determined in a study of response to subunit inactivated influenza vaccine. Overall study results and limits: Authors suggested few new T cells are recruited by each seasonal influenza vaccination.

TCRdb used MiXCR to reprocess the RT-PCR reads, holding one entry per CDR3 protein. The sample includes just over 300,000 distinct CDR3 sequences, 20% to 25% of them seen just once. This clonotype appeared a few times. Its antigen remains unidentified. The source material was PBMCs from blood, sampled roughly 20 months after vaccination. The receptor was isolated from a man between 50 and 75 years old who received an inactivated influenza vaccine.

CDR3 nucleotide sequence: TGTGCCAGCTCAGTAGGGACAGGTTTATACAATGAGCAGTTCTTC. Encoded protein: CASSVGTGLYNEQFF. The rearrangement joins TRBV18 to TRBJ2-1; 8 bases line up with TRBD1. The V gene's germline CDR1 is KGHSH and CDR2 LQKENI. There are 15 residues in the CDR3. J lost 4 bases, V lost 5 bases, and 7 bases had no gene match.